The next 26 T cell receptor beta chains were all read from a single sample in a study of cytomegalovirus exposure and HLA in healthy donors (TCRdb year 2017). The method was the immunoSEQ multiplex PCR assay. The multiplex PCR relied on a mix of 60 forward primers for TCR Vbeta segments and 13 reverse primers for TCR Jbeta segments. TCRdb took this table from immuneACCESS and kept in-frame rearrangements with V and J called. Such tables lack part of the clones; where checked against another copy, unresolved V genes explain under half of the gap, and the rest is unexplained. Within this sample are about 140,000 clones, with roughly 86% of them counted one time only. The top ten hold roughly 0.5% of the sample. Sequencing was performed on PBMCs. These receptors were collected from a woman between 40 and 50 years old in good health and CMV-seronegative.

The chain employs TRBV5-1 and TRBJ2-7; TRBD2 agrees at 14 bases. Looked up from germline, CDR1 is SGHRS and CDR2 is YFSETQ. This CDR3 is 18 amino acids long. With 0 bases clipped from V and 1 base from J, the junction kept 6 bases outside the gene matches. The CDR3 protein is CASSLGTSGRHISYEQYF. DNA of the CDR3: TGCGCCAGCAGCTTGGGGACTAGCGGGAGGCACATATCCTACGAGCAGTACTTC.

The chain joins TRBV2 to TRBJ2-2; possibly TRBD1 for D (5 bases). Germline V gene sequence: CDR1 SNHLY, CDR2 FYNNEI. V was cut by 5 bases and J by 6 bases, with 13 bases left in between. This CDR3 comprises 14 residues. The CDR3 spells CASSLTQQAGELFF. The DNA of the CDR3 is TGTGCCAGCAGTCTTACCCAACAGGCCGGGGAGCTGTTTTTT.

This chain uses TRBV10-3 with TRBJ2-7; D might be TRBD2 (6 bases). Trimming removed 5 bases from V and 3 bases from J, with 17 bases in between. Germline V gene data show CDR1 as ENHRY and CDR2 as SYGVKD. The CDR3 covers 15 residues. As DNA, the CDR3 is TGTGCCATCAGTACAGAGCTAGCGCAAAACTACGAGCAGTACTTC. This gives the protein CAISTELAQNYEQYF.

The chain employs TRBV2 and TRBJ2-1, with unresolved D. Germline V gives CDR1 SNHLY, CDR2 FYNNEI. This CDR3 has 14 amino acids. The V end was cut by 6 bases, the J end by 3 bases, with 12 bases between. CDR3 residues: CASSAAPNYNEQFF. The CDR3 bases are TGTGCCAGCAGCGCGGCCCCTAACTACAATGAGCAGTTCTTC.

The gene calls are TRBV6-1 and TRBJ1-1; no reliable D call. V was cut by 1 base and J by 10 bases, with 13 bases left in between. The CDR3 consists of 13 residues. Germline values: CDR1 MNHNS, CDR2 SASEGT. This chain's CDR3 is CASSEVAGLGAFF. The CDR3 region has the DNA TGTGCCAGCAGTGAAGTGGCAGGCCTCGGAGCTTTCTTT.

The rearrangement links TRBV7-6 to TRBJ2-6; D is perhaps TRBD1 (5 bases). V lost 5 bases and J 0 bases, leaving 14 bases between the germline ends. This CDR3 is 17 amino acids long. Per germline, CDR1 SGHVS and CDR2 FNYEAQ. The CDR3 loop reads CASSLRQFSSGANVLTF. Here the CDR3 DNA reads TGTGCCAGCAGCCTCCGACAGTTCTCCTCTGGGGCCAACGTCCTGACTTTC.

The J gene is TRBJ1-2, the V gene TRBV2; 7 bases map to TRBD1. CDR1 is SNHLY and CDR2 is FYNNEI in the germline V gene. The V gene end was trimmed by 7 bases and the J gene end by 4 bases; junction bases not matched to a gene: 9. This CDR3 has 14 amino acids. This CDR3 is CASTPQGIGYGYTF. In DNA, the CDR3 is TGTGCCAGCACCCCACAGGGGATCGGCTATGGCTACACCTTC.

The chain employs TRBV5-1 and TRBJ2-1, with D possibly matching TRBD2 (6 bases). Trimming cost V 1 base and J 8 bases, with 13 bases left between them. CDR1 SGHRS and CDR2 YFSETQ come from the germline V gene. The CDR3 has 14 amino acids. This chain's CDR3 is CASSLTSRGDEQFF. DNA for the CDR3: TGCGCCAGCAGCTTGACCTCCCGCGGGGATGAGCAGTTCTTC. Using reference TRBV5-1 and TRBJ2-1 for the parts outside the CDR3, the full variable domain is KAGVTQTPRYLIKTRGQQVTLSCSPISGHRSVSWYQQTPGQGLQFLFEYFSETQRNKGNFPGRFSGRQFSNSRSEMNVSTLELGDSALYLCASSLTSRGDEQFFGPGTRLTVL.

V and J are TRBV27 and TRBJ2-3; no reliable D call. Per the germline V gene, CDR1 is MNHEY and CDR2 is SMNVEV (reference sequence). Trimming left V 1 base short and J 0 bases short, with 11 bases between. The CDR3 consists of 16 residues. In DNA form, the CDR3 reads TGTGCCAGCAGTTTATTCGCCCACCAGAGCACAGATACGCAGTATTTT. It translates to CASSLFAHQSTDTQYF.

This chain joins TRBV2 and TRBJ1-5, with a tentative D call TRBD1 (5 bases). This CDR3 is 13 amino acids long. V lost 8 bases to trimming and J lost 4 bases, with 12 bases between them. Germline V gene sequence: CDR1 SNHLY, CDR2 FYNNEI. The CDR3 region has the DNA TGTGCCAGCCGTAGACAGTTAAATCAGCCCCAGCATTTT. Translation gives CASRRQLNQPQHF. The full variable domain, in which reference TRBV2 and TRBJ1-5 provide the parts outside the CDR3, is EPEVTQTPSHQVTQMGQEVILRCVPISNHLYFYWYRQILGQKVEFLVSFYNNEISEKSEIFDDQFSVERPDGSNFTLKIRSTKLEDSAMYFCASRRQLNQPQHFGDGTRLSIL.

The chain is built from TRBV27 and TRBJ2-1; D remains ambiguous. V shed 7 bases and J shed 0 bases, with 13 bases lying between them. CDR1 and CDR2 (germline): MNHEY, SMNVEV (reference sequence). The CDR3 has 15 residues. CDR3 protein: CASNDRLRSYNEQFF. CDR3 coding DNA: TGTGCCAGCAACGACCGACTGCGCTCCTACAATGAGCAGTTCTTC.

V is TRBV7-9 and J is TRBJ2-6, with no clear D. Trimming removed 1 base from V and 9 bases from J, with 7 bases in between. Looked up from germline, CDR1 is SEHNR and CDR2 is FQNEAQ (reference sequence). The CDR3 spans 13 residues. The CDR3 region has the DNA TGTGCCAGCAGCTTAGGGGCCCTCAACGTCCTGACTTTC. Amino acids: CASSLGALNVLTF. Supplemented by reference TRBV7-9 and TRBJ2-6, the full variable domain reads DTGVSQNPRHKITKRGQNVTFRCDPISEHNRLYWYRQTLGQGPEFLTYFQNEAQLEKSRLLSDRFSAERPKGSFSTLEIQRTEQGDSAMYLCASSLGALNVLTFGAGSRLTVL.

This clone came up once. The J gene is TRBJ1-1, the V gene TRBV27; perhaps TRBD1 as D (5 bases). This CDR3 is built from 15 residues. Per the germline V gene, CDR1 is MNHEY and CDR2 is SMNVEV (reference sequence). Trimming shortened V by 0 bases and J by 7 bases, and 15 bases separated the two germline ends. The CDR3 nucleotides read TGTGCCAGCAGTTTATCAGGCAGGGTAGGCGATGAAGCTTTCTTT. It encodes CASSLSGRVGDEAFF.

The V call is TRBV11-2, the J call TRBJ1-4; D might be TRBD1 (5 bases). Germline CDR1 and CDR2: SGHAT and FQNNGV. With 4 bases removed from V and 8 bases from J, the gap between germline ends came to 14 bases. The CDR3 covers 14 residues. The CDR3 region has the DNA TGTGCCAGCAGCTCTCCAGGACAAGGCGAAAAACTGTTTTTT. Amino acids: CASSSPGQGEKLFF.

A few counts support this clone. This chain connects TRBV25-1 to TRBJ2-7; D unclear. The germline V gene has CDR1 MGHDK and CDR2 SYGVNS. The CDR3 spans 14 residues. Trimming took off 3 bases at V and 3 bases at J, with 12 bases between the two ends. The CDR3 DNA reads TGTGCCAGCAGTGAGTATCCGGAGAACTACGAGCAGTACTTC. It specifies CASSEYPENYEQYF.

V and J are TRBV4-2 and TRBJ1-4, with a tentative D call TRBD1 (6 bases). Deletions cut 4 bases from V and 7 bases from J, with 10 bases between. Looked up from germline, CDR1 is LGHNA and CDR2 is YNFKEQ. This CDR3 spans 13 amino acids. CDR3 amino acids: CASSPQGGEKLFF. The DNA for the CDR3 is TGTGCCAGCAGCCCACAGGGTGGTGAAAAACTGTTTTTT.

V is TRBV6-5 and J is TRBJ2-7; 8 bases align to TRBD1. Looked up from germline, CDR1 is MNHEY and CDR2 is SVGAGI. V shed 0 bases, J shed 4 bases, and the junction held 5 bases outside the gene matches. The CDR3 sequence is 15 residues long. The CDR3 loop reads CASSYSPQGAYEQYF. CDR3 DNA sequence: TGTGCCAGCAGTTACTCTCCCCAGGGGGCGTACGAGCAGTACTTC.

In DNA form, the CDR3 reads TGTGCCAGCAGCTTAATTCGGAGCGGGAGTTACGAGCAGTACTTC. It encodes CASSLIRSGSYEQYF. This chain uses TRBV11-2 with TRBJ2-5, with TRBD2 matching 8 bases. The last part of the DNA fits TRBJ2-7 better; the J call may be wrong. The germline V gene has CDR1 SGHAT and CDR2 FQNNGV. This CDR3 is 15 amino acids long.

This sequence joins TRBV7-9 and TRBJ2-1; 7 nucleotides align to TRBD2. The CDR3 runs 15 residues. In germline, CDR1 is SEHNR, CDR2 FQNEAQ (reference sequence). V lost 5 bases to trimming and J lost 3 bases; unmatched junction nucleotides: 7. The CDR3 loop reads CASSRPGLNYNEQFF. The CDR3 DNA is TGTGCCAGCAGCCGTCCGGGACTAAACTACAATGAGCAGTTCTTC.

The V gene is TRBV5-6, the J gene TRBJ2-4; D is perhaps TRBD1 (5 bases). The CDR3 spans 16 residues. Germline assignment: CDR1 SGHDT and CDR2 YYEEEE. With 1 base removed from V and 6 bases from J, the gap between germline ends came to 17 bases. In nucleotides, the CDR3 is TGTGCCAGCAGCTTGAGTTGGCAGCTCCAGGGAAACATTCAGTACTTC. Encoded protein: CASSLSWQLQGNIQYF. Variable domain in full (rest from reference TRBV5-6 and TRBJ2-4): DAGVTQSPTHLIKTRGQQVTLRCSPKSGHDTVSWYQQALGQGPQFIFQYYEEEERQRGNFPDRFSGHQFPNYSSELNVNALLLGDSALYLCASSLSWQLQGNIQYFGAGTRLSVL.

This rearrangement joins TRBV6-1 to TRBJ1-1, with a tentative D call TRBD1 (5 bases). The V end lost 4 bases, the J end lost 4 bases, and 10 bases lay between the germline ends. CDR1 and CDR2 from the germline V gene are MNHNS and SASEGT. The CDR3 loop spans 13 amino acids. CDR3 DNA: TGTGCCAGCAGTGGGGGGGGTACCACTGAAGCTTTCTTT. Translation: CASSGGGTTEAFF.

This rearrangement joins TRBV28 to TRBJ1-4; 8 nucleotides agree with TRBD1. Germline CDR1 and CDR2: MDHEN and SYDVKM. The CDR3 totals 16 residues. V gave up 3 bases and J gave up 2 bases; unmatched junction bases: 5. This CDR3 is CASSFLRDRTNEKLFF. The CDR3 coding sequence is TGTGCCAGCAGTTTTCTCCGGGACAGGACTAATGAAAAACTGTTTTTT.

The chain links TRBV6-5 to TRBJ1-5; maybe TRBD1 (6 bases). This CDR3 region has 14 residues. Germline lookup yields CDR1 MNHEY and CDR2 SVGAGI. V dropped 4 bases and J dropped 4 bases, with 11 bases sitting between them. CDR3 region: CASSSQQGNQPQHF. The CDR3, as DNA: TGTGCCAGCAGTTCCCAACAGGGTAATCAGCCCCAGCATTTT.

The chain carries TRBV7-7 and TRBJ2-5; tentatively, D is TRBD2 (5 bases). Germline CDR1 SSHAT, CDR2 FNYEAQ (reference sequence). V was clipped by 5 bases and J by 5 bases, with 21 bases between them. CDR3 length equals 16 residues. The chain's CDR3 is CASSPSQRARWETQYF. The CDR3 region has the DNA TGTGCCAGCAGCCCAAGCCAGAGGGCTCGTTGGGAGACCCAGTACTTC.

The J gene is TRBJ1-4, the V gene TRBV9; maybe TRBD1 (5 bases). Trimming pared 3 bases from V and 7 bases from J, leaving 13 bases between. Germline values: CDR1 SGDLS, CDR2 YYNGEE. The CDR3 has 14 amino acids. The CDR3 loop is CASSATAGAEKLFF. The CDR3 DNA reads as TGTGCCAGCAGCGCGACAGCTGGGGCTGAAAAACTGTTTTTT.

This clone was recorded once. The V and J genes are TRBV7-2 and TRBJ1-2; tentatively, D is TRBD1 (5 bases). V shed 7 bases and J shed 2 bases, with 11 bases lying between them. This CDR3 has 13 residues. Germline values: CDR1 SGHTA, CDR2 FQGNSA. The CDR3 DNA is TGTGCCAGCAACCCGGGGGGGAACTATGGCTACACCTTC. It encodes CASNPGGNYGYTF.